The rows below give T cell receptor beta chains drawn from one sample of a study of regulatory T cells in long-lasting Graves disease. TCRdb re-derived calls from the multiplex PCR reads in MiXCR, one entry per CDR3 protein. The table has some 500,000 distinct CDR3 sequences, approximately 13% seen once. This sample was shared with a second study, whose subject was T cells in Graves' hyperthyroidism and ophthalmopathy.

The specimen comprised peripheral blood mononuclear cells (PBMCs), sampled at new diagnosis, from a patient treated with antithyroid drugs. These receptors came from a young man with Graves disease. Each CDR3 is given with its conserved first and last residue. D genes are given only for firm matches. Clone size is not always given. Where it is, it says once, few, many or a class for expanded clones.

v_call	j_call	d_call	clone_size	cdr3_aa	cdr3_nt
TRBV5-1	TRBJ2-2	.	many	CASRDGTGELFF	TGCGCCAGCAGGGATGGCACCGGGGAGCTGTTTTTT
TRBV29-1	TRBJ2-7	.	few	CSVRRGYYEQYF	TGCAGCGTTAGGAGAGGTTACTACGAGCAGTACTTC
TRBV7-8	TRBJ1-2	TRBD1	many	CASSSLPGQGYGYTF	TGTGCCAGCAGCTCCTTGCCGGGACAGGGATATGGCTACACCTTC
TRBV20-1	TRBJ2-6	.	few	CSASSGANVLTF	TGCAGTGCTAGTTCTGGGGCCAACGTCCTGACTTTC
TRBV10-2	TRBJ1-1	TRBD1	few	CASTGDRDAEAFF	TGCGCCAGCACCGGCGACAGGGACGCTGAAGCTTTCTTT
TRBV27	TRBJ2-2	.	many	CASSLAIANTGELFF	TGTGCCAGCAGTTTAGCGATAGCGAACACCGGGGAGCTGTTTTTT
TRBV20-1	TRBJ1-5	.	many	CSALTHYSNQPQHF	TGCAGTGCTCTGACACACTATAGCAATCAGCCCCAGCATTTT
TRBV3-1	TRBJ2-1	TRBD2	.	CARSRTSGLYNEQFF	TGTGCCAGGAGCCGGACTAGCGGGCTATACAATGAGCAGTTCTTC
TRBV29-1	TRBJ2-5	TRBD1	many	CSGRQGETQYF	TGCAGCGGAAGACAGGGAGAGACCCAGTACTTC
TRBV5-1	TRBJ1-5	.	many	CASSPTVGGGNQPQHF	TGCGCCAGCAGTCCCACAGTTGGGGGGGGCAATCAGCCCCAGCATTTT
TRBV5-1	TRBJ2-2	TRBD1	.	CASGLTGVGTGELFF	TGTGCCAGCGGCTTAACAGGGGTGGGAACCGGGGAGCTGTTTTTT
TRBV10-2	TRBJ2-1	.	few	CASSVDLNEQFF	TGCGCCAGCAGTGTGGACTTGAATGAGCAGTTCTTC
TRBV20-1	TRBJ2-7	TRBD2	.	CSARADPTREGYEQYF	TGCAGTGCTAGAGCCGATCCCACGAGGGAGGGCTACGAGCAGTACTTC
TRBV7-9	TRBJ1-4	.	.	CASSPVVLRTTNEKLFF	TGTGCCAGCAGCCCAGTGGTACTTCGGACAACTAATGAAAAACTGTTTTTT
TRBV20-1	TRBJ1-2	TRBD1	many	CSAIPGTGNYGYTF	TGCAGTGCTATACCCGGGACAGGGAACTATGGCTACACCTTC
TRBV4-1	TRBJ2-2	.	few	CASSQEPSNTGELFF	TGCGCCAGCAGCCAAGAGCCCTCGAACACCGGGGAGCTGTTTTTT
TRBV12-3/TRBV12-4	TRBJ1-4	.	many	CASSLEQAKGEKLFF	TGTGCCAGCAGTTTAGAACAGGCCAAGGGTGAAAAACTGTTTTTT
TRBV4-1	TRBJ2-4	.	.	CASSHPGLQLAKNIQYF	TGCGCCAGCAGCCACCCAGGTTTGCAACTAGCCAAAAACATTCAGTACTTC
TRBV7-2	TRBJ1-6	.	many	CASSHYNSPLHF	TGTGCCAGCAGCCACTATAATTCACCCCTCCACTTT
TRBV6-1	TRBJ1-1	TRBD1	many	CASGRGGNEAFF	TGTGCCAGCGGCCGAGGGGGCAATGAAGCTTTCTTT
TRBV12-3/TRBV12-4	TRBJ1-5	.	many	CASSWQRSNQPQHF	TGTGCCAGCAGTTGGCAACGGAGCAATCAGCCCCAGCATTTT
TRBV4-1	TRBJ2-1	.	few	CASSPTRGGRYNEQFF	TGCGCCAGCAGCCCTACTAGAGGAGGAAGGTACAATGAGCAGTTCTTC
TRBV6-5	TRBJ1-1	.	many	CASSYLDIPNTEAFF	TGTGCCAGCAGTTACTTGGACATTCCGAACACTGAAGCTTTCTTT
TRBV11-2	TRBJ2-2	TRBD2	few	CASSRVAGGLTGELFF	TGTGCCAGCAGCAGAGTAGCGGGAGGATTAACCGGGGAGCTGTTTTTT
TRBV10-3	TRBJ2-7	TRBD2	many	CAISGGREVTYEQYF	TGTGCCATCAGTGGAGGGCGGGAGGTGACCTACGAGCAGTACTTC
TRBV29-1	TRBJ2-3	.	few	CSVEGIEGWADTQYF	TGCAGCGTTGAAGGGATTGAGGGGTGGGCAGATACGCAGTATTTT
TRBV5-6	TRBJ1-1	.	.	CASSLSRGSTEAFF	TGTGCCAGCAGCTTGAGTAGAGGGAGCACTGAAGCTTTCTTT
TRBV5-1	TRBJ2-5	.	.	CASSLALKLRSPETQYF	TGCGCCAGCAGCTTGGCGTTAAAGCTCAGGTCCCCGGAGACCCAGTACTTC
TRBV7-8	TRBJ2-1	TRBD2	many	CASSYRTSGSGNEQFF	TGTGCCAGCAGCTACAGGACTAGCGGGAGTGGCAATGAGCAGTTCTTC
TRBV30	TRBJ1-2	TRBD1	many	CAWRGTDRGYGYTF	TGTGCCTGGAGGGGAACGGACAGGGGGTATGGCTACACCTTC
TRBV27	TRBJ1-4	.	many	CASSAPQSGNEKLFF	TGTGCCAGCAGTGCCCCTCAGAGTGGGAATGAAAAACTGTTTTTT
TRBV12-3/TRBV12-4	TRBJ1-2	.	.	CASSENGADYGYTF	TGTGCCAGCAGCGAGAACGGCGCGGATTATGGCTACACCTTC
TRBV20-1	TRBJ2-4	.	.	CSASVGFGNIQYF	TGCAGTGCTAGTGTTGGTTTCGGAAACATTCAGTACTTC
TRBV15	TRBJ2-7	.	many	CATSRDRDTPYEQYF	TGTGCCACCAGCAGAGATAGGGACACCCCCTACGAGCAGTACTTC
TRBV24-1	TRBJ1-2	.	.	CATSDLGGYTF	TGTGCCACCAGTGATTTGGGGGGCTACACCTTC
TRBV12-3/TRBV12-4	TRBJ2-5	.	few	CTSREVYQETQYF	TGTACCAGCAGGGAGGTGTATCAAGAGACCCAGTACTTC
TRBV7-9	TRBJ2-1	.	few	CASSFFTNNEQFF	TGTGCCAGCAGCTTTTTCACTAACAATGAGCAGTTCTTC
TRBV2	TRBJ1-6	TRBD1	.	CASNDRDSPLHF	TGTGCCAGCAACGACAGGGATTCACCCCTCCACTTT
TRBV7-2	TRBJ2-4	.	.	CASRKDGVNIQYF	TGTGCCAGCAGGAAAGATGGGGTAAACATTCAGTACTTC
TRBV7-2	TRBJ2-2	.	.	CASSPTLGVGGELFF	TGTGCCAGCAGCCCAACCCTGGGAGTCGGCGGGGAGCTGTTTTTT
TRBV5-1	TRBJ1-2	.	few	CASSSDGSKGYTF	TGCGCCAGCAGCTCGGACGGATCTAAGGGCTACACCTTC
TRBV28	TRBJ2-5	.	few	CASSPPVSNQETQYF	TGTGCCAGCAGCCCCCCGGTTAGCAACCAAGAGACCCAGTACTTC
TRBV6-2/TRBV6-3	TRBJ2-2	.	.	CASSSHRESGELFF	TGTGCCAGCAGTTCCCACCGGGAGTCCGGGGAGCTGTTTTTT
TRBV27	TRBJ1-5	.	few	CASSPMWGGNQPQHF	TGTGCCAGCAGCCCGATGTGGGGGGGGAATCAGCCCCAGCATTTT
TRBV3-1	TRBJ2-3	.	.	CASSQILGQGPDTQYF	TGTGCCAGCAGCCAAATACTCGGCCAAGGTCCAGATACGCAGTATTTT
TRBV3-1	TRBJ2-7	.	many	CASSLLLGEQYF	TGTGCCAGCAGCCTCCTCTTGGGGGAGCAGTACTTC
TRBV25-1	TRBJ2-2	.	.	CASRTENTGELFF	TGTGCCAGCAGGACGGAGAACACCGGGGAGCTGTTTTTT
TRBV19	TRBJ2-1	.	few	CASSLMDEQFF	TGTGCCAGTAGCCTTATGGATGAGCAGTTCTTC
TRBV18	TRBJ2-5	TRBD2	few	CTSSPRLAGAPETQYF	TGTACCAGCTCACCCAGACTAGCGGGAGCCCCGGAGACCCAGTACTTC
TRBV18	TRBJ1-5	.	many	CASSVGPGDQPQHF	TGTGCCAGCTCTGTTGGGCCAGGGGATCAGCCCCAGCATTTT
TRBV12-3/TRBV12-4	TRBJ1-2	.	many	CASSGVGGAYGYTF	TGTGCCAGCAGTGGGGTTGGGGGGGCCTATGGCTACACCTTC
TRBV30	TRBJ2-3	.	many	CAWEAFSTDTQYF	TGTGCCTGGGAAGCTTTCAGCACAGATACGCAGTATTTT
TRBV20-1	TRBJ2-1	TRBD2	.	CSAPTSGMRNEQFF	TGCAGTGCTCCGACTAGCGGGATGCGCAATGAGCAGTTCTTC